This TCR beta chain was sequenced in a study of blood T cells in healthy people across ages. This clonotype was picked up a small number of times. A second 7 to 11 cycle PCR used barcoded and J-beta primers. Using its own MiXCR run on the 5' RACE reads, TCRdb lists one record per CDR3 protein. The table records 800,000 to 1,300,000 distinct CDR3 sequences, approximately 25% of them present only once. The junction had 8 bases not matched to a gene; V was cut back by 6 bases and J by 0 bases. The CDR3 contains 15 residues. The germline gives CDR1 MNHNY, CDR2 SVGAGI (reference sequence). This same sample was also taken into another study, of T cells of mothers and their children. From that report: In related and unrelated pairs alike, thymic selection shapes TCR recombination output, with inherited differences minor.

The TCR comes from a girl aged 2 to 9 in good health. Material for sequencing was blood. The chain recombines TRBV6-6 with TRBJ2-7, with 7 bases that match TRBD2. In DNA form, the CDR3 reads TGTGCCAGCAGATCCCATAGCGGGCCCTCCTACGAGCAGTACTTC. This translates into CASRSHSGPSYEQYF.